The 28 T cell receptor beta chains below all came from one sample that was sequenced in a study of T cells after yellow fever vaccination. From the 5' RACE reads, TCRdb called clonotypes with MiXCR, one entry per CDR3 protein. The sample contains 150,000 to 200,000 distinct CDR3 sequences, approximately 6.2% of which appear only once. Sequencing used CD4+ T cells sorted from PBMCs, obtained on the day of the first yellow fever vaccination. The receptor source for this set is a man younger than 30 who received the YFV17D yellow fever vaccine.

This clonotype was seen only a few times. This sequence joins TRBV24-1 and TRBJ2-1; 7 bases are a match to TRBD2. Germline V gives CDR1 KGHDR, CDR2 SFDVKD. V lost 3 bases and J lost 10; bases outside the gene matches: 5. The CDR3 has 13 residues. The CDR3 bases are TGTGCCACCAGTGATCAGACTAGCAGGGAGCAGTTCTTC. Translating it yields CATSDQTSREQFF.

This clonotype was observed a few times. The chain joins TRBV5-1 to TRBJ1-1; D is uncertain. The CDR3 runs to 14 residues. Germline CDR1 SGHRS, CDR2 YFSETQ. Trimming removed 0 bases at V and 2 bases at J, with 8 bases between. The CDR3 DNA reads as TGCGCCAGCAGCTTGGGGACGACTAACACTGAAGCTTTCTTT. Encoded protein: CASSLGTTNTEAFF. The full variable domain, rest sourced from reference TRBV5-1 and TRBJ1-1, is KAGVTQTPRYLIKTRGQQVTLSCSPISGHRSVSWYQQTPGQGLQFLFEYFSETQRNKGNFPGRFSGRQFSNSRSEMNVSTLELGDSALYLCASSLGTTNTEAFFGQGTRLTVV.

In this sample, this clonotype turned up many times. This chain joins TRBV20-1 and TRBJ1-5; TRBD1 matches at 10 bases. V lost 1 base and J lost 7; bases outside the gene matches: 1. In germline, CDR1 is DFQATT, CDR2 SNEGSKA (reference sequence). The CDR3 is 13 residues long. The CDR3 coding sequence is TGCAGTGCTAGAGGACAGGGGGCCCAGCCCCAGCATTTT. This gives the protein CSARGQGAQPQHF.

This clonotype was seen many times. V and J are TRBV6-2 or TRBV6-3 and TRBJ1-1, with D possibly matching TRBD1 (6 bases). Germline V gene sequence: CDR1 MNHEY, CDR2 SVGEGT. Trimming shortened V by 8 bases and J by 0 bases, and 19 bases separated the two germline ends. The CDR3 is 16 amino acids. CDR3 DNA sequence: TGTGCCAGCTCAGGTATCGGGGGCGGAGTGAACACTGAAGCTTTCTTT. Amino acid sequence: CASSGIGGGVNTEAFF.

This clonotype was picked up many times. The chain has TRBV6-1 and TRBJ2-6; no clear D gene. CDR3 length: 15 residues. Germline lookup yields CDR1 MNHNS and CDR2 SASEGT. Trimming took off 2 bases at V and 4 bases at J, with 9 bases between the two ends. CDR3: CASSEPSSGANVLTF. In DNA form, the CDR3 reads TGTGCCAGCAGTGAACCCTCGAGCGGGGCCAACGTCCTGACTTTC.

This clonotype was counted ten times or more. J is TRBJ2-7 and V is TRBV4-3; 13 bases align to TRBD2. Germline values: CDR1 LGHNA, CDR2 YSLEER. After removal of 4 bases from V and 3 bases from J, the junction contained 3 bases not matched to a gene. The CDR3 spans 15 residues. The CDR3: CASSRGTSGDYEQYF. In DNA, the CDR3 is TGCGCCAGCAGCCGGGGGACTAGCGGGGACTACGAGCAGTACTTC.

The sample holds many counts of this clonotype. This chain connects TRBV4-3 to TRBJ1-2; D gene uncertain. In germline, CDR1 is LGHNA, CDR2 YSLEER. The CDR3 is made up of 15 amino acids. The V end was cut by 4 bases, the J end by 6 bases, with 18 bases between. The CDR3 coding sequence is TGCGCCAGCAGCCCGGTCGGAACCCCAAGCCATGGCTACACCTTC. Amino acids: CASSPVGTPSHGYTF.

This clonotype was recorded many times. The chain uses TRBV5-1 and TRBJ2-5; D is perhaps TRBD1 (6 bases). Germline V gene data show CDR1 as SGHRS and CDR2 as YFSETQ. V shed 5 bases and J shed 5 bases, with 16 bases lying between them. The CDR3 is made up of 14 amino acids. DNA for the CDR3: TGCGCCAGCAGTCCACAGGGTGCCTTTGAGACCCAGTACTTC. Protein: CASSPQGAFETQYF.

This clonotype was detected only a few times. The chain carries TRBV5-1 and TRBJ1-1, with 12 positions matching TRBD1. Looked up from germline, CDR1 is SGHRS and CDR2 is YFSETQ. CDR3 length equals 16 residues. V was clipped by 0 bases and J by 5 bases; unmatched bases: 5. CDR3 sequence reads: CASSLDGTGGRTEAFF. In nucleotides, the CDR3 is TGCGCCAGCAGCTTGGACGGGACAGGGGGCCGGACTGAAGCTTTCTTT.

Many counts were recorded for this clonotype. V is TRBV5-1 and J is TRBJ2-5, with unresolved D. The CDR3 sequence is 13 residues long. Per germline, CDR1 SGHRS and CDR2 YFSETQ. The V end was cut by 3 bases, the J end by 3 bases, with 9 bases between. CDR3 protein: CASSSGPEETQYF. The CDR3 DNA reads TGCGCCAGCAGCTCGGGCCCAGAAGAGACCCAGTACTTC.

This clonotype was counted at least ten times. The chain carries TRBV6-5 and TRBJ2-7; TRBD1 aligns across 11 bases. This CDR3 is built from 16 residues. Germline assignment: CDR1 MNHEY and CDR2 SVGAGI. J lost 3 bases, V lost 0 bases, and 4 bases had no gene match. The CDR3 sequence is CASSYSVGTGGYEQYF. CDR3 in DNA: TGTGCCAGCAGTTACTCGGTCGGGACAGGGGGCTACGAGCAGTACTTC.

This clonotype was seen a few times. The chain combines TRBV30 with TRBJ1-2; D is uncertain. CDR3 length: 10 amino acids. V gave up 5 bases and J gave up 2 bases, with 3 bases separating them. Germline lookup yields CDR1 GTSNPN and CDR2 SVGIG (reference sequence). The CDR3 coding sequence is TGTGCCTGGGCCAACTATGGCTACACCTTC. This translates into CAWANYGYTF.

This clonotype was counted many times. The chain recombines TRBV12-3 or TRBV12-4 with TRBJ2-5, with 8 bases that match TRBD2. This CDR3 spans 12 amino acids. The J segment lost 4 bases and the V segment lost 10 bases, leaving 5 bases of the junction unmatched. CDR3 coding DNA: TGTGCCACGGGACTAGTGCCAGAGACCCAGTACTTC. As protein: CATGLVPETQYF.

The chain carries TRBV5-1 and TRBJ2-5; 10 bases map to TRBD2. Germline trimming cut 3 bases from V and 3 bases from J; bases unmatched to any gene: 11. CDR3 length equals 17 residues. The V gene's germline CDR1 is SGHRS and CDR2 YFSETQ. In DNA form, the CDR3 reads TGCGCCAGCAGCTCGGCGCTGGCTAGCGGGGGCGAAGAGACCCAGTACTTC. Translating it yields CASSSALASGGEETQYF.

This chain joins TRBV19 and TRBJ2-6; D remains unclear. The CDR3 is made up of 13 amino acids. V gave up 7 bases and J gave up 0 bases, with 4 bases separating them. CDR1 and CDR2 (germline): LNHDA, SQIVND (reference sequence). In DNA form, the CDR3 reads TGTGCCAGTACTGTCTCTGGGGCCAACGTCCTGACTTTC. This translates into CASTVSGANVLTF.

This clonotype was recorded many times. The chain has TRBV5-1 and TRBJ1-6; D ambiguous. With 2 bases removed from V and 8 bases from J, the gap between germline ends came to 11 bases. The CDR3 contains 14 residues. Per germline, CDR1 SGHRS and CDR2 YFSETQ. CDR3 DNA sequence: TGCGCCAGCAGCTTAGCAGCCCTGGATTCACCCCTCCACTTT. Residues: CASSLAALDSPLHF.

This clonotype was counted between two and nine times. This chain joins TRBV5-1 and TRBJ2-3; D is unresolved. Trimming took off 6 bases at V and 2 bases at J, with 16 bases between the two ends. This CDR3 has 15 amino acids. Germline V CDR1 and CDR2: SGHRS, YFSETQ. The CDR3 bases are TGCGCCAGCAATCGACGTGCAGACAACACAGATACGCAGTATTTT. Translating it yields CASNRRADNTDTQYF.

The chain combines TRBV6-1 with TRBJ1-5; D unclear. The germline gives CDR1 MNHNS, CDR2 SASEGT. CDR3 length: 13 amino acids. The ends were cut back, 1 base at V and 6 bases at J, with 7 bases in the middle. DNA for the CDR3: TGTGCCAGCAGTGAAGTTTTTACTCAGCCCCAGCATTTT. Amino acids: CASSEVFTQPQHF.

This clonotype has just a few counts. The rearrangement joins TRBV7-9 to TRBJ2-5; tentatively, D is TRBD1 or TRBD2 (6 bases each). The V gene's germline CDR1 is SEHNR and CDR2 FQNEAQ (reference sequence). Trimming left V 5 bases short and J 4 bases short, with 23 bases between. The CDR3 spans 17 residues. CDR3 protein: CASSPGAGLRVPETQYF. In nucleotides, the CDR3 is TGTGCCAGCAGCCCGGGGGCCGGACTAAGGGTCCCAGAGACCCAGTACTTC.

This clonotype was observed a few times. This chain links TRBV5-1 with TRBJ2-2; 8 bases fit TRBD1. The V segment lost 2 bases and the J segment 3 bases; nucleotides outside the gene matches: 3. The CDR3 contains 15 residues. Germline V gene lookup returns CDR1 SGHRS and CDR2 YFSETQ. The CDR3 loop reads CASSLQGEDTGELFF. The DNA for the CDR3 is TGCGCCAGCAGCTTACAGGGGGAGGACACCGGGGAGCTGTTTTTT. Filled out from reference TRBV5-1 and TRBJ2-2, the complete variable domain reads KAGVTQTPRYLIKTRGQQVTLSCSPISGHRSVSWYQQTPGQGLQFLFEYFSETQRNKGNFPGRFSGRQFSNSRSEMNVSTLELGDSALYLCASSLQGEDTGELFFGEGSRLTVL.

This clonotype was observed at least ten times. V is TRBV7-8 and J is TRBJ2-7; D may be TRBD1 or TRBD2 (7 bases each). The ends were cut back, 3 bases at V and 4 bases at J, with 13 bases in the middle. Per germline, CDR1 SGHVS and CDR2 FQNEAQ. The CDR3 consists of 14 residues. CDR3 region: CASSFQGGRYEQYF. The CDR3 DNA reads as TGTGCCAGCAGCTTTCAGGGGGGGCGGTACGAGCAGTACTTC.

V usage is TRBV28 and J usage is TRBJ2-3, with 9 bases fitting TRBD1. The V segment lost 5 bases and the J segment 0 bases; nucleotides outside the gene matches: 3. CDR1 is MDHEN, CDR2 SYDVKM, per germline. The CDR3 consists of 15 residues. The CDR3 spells CASSHDRGSTDTQYF. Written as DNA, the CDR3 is TGTGCCAGCAGTCACGACAGGGGGAGCACAGATACGCAGTATTTT.

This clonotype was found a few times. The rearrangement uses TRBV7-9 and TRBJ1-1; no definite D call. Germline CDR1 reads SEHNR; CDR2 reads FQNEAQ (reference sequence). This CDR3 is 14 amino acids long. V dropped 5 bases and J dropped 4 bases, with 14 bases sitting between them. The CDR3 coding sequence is TGTGCCAGCAGCCCCAATTTATATGCCACTGAAGCTTTCTTT. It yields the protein CASSPNLYATEAFF.

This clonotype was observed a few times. The CDR3 DNA reads as TGTGCCAGCAGTTCACCGGGACAGGGGGCTGGGGACACTGAAGCTTTCTTT. This translates into CASSSPGQGAGDTEAFF. The chain has TRBV28 and TRBJ1-1; the match to TRBD1 covers 12 bases. Trimming took 4 bases from V and 3 from J; bases not matched to a gene: 9. CDR1 MDHEN and CDR2 SYDVKM come from the germline V gene. CDR3 length: 17 amino acids.

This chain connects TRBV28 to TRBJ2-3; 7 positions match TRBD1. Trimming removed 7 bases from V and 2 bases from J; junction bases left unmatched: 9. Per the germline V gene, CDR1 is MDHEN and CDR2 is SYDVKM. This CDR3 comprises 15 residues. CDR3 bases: TGTGCCAGCACAGACAGGGTTAGGGACACAGATACGCAGTATTTT. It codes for CASTDRVRDTDTQYF.

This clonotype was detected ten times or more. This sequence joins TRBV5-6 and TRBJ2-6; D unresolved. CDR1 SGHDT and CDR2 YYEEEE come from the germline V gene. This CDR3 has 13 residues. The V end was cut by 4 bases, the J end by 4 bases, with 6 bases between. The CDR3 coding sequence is TGTGCCAGCAGCCGGCGGGGGGCCAACGTCCTGACTTTC. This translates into CASSRRGANVLTF.

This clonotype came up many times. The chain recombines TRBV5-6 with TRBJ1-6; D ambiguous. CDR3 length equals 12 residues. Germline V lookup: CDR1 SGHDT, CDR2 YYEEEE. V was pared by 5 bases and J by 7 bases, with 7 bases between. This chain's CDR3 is CASSRRNSPLHF. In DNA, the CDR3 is TGTGCCAGCAGTCGACGAAATTCACCCCTCCACTTT.

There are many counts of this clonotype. The DNA of the CDR3 is TGCGCCAGCAGGCCTCGGGGGGATCCAGGCGAGCAGTACTTC. Its translation is CASRPRGDPGEQYF. J is TRBJ2-7 and V is TRBV5-1; the match to TRBD2 covers 7 bases. This CDR3 is built from 14 residues. V shed 5 bases, J shed 6 bases, and the junction held 11 bases outside the gene matches. Germline assignment: CDR1 SGHRS and CDR2 YFSETQ.